This passage covers 5 T cell receptor beta chains from one sample sequenced in a study of blood T cell repertoires in COVID-19. Produced via immunoSEQ multiplex PCR; TCRdb's table is partial and in-frame only. The data contain about 190,000 clones, roughly 90% of them singletons. Input material: peripheral blood. Source of these receptors: a man aged 50-59 years with acute or convalescent COVID-19.

Comment on this clone: The identical CDR3 is also encoded by other nucleotide sequences in the sample. The chain uses TRBV19 and TRBJ1-5; TRBD1 might be the D (5 bases). The CDR3 is made up of 15 amino acids. Germline loops: CDR1 LNHDA, CDR2 SQIVND (reference sequence). V was pared by 1 base and J by 0 bases, with 7 bases between. CDR3 coding DNA: TGTGCCAGTAGTATAGGGGGCGGTAGCAATCAGCCCCAGCATTTT. Encoded protein: CASSIGGGSNQPQHF.

V is TRBV27 and J is TRBJ1-3; 7 positions agree with TRBD1. Germline lookup yields CDR1 MNHEY and CDR2 SMNVEV (reference sequence). This CDR3 has 17 amino acids. V dropped 5 bases and J dropped 2; count of bases not matched to a gene: 12. The CDR3 loop is CASSGAADRAAGNTIYF. The DNA for the CDR3 is TGTGCCAGCAGTGGGGCAGCAGACAGGGCAGCTGGAAACACCATATATTTT.

V is TRBV6-6 and J is TRBJ2-2; 15 nucleotides line up with TRBD2. Germline CDR1 MNHNY, CDR2 SVGAGI (reference sequence). CDR3 length equals 16 residues. After removal of 6 bases from V and 7 bases from J, the junction contained 6 bases not matched to a gene. The CDR3 region is CASSGLAGGRGGELFF. The DNA of the CDR3 is TGTGCCAGCAGCGGACTAGCGGGGGGGCGAGGCGGGGAGCTGTTTTTT.

This clone was observed at least ten times. The rearrangement joins TRBV11-2 to TRBJ1-1; D is unresolved. V was cut by 5 bases and J by 11 bases, with 15 bases left in between. Per the germline V gene, CDR1 is SGHAT and CDR2 is FQNNGV. The CDR3 is made up of 12 amino acids. CDR3 sequence (DNA): TGTGCCAGCAGCCCCGACGGGGTTTGGGCTTTCTTT. Protein sequence: CASSPDGVWAFF. The entire variable domain, with the rest obtained from reference TRBV11-2 and TRBJ1-1, is as follows: EAGVAQSPRYKIIEKRQSVAFWCNPISGHATLYWYQQILGQGPKLLIQFQNNGVVDDSQLPKDRFSAERLKGVDSTLKIQPAKLEDSAVYLCASSPDGVWAFFGQGTRLTVV.

The rearrangement links TRBV5-6 to TRBJ1-1, with TRBD1 as a possible D gene (5 bases). The CDR3 loop spans 14 amino acids. Per the germline V gene, CDR1 is SGHDT and CDR2 is YYEEEE. The V end was cut by 4 bases, the J end by 7 bases, with 17 bases between. DNA of the CDR3: TGTGCCAGCAGCCTAGGAGCGGGGGTCCGTGAAGCTTTCTTT. Translated: CASSLGAGVREAFF.